These T cell receptor beta chains were read from a single sample in a study of a mutant IDH1 vaccine in newly diagnosed glioma. Sequenced by immunoSEQ multiplex PCR; TCRdb stores in-frame clones only, minus some. Found here are 60,000 or so clones, about 80% of them singletons; the top ten hold roughly 3.2%. These receptors' targets are unknown. Sequences were derived from PBMCs, sampled from a glioma patient whose treatment included an IDH1 peptide vaccine. These receptors came from a woman aged 18-35 years with glioma. Some clones in this sample may be carry-over from other donors' samples. The CDR3 runs from the conserved cysteine through the conserved F or W. The order of the fields is clone size, V gene, J gene, CDR3 protein. Clone size is given for some rows only: seen once, a few or many times, or a class if the clone is expanded.

NA	TRBV27	TRBJ1-5	CASSSVGNQPQHF
NA	TRBV27	TRBJ2-7	CASRPGQVIYEQYF
NA	TRBV6-5	TRBJ1-2	CASSGSNYGYTF
NA	TRBV7-3	TRBJ2-5	CASSLAGTGGETQYF
NA	TRBV5-1	TRBJ2-7	CASSLGRGYGQYF
once	TRBV2	TRBJ2-1	CASREYNEQFF
NA	TRBV6-5	TRBJ1-2	CASRGAGLYGYTF
NA	TRBV29-1	TRBJ2-2	CSVGEGFANTGELFF
NA	TRBV7-2	TRBJ1-2	CASSLVAGGLYYGYTF
NA	TRBV9	TRBJ2-1	CASSSRSSGSYNEQFF
NA	TRBV7-9	TRBJ2-2	CASSLLGLAGTGELFF
NA	TRBV9	TRBJ2-3	CASSVVSSTDTQYF
NA	TRBV6-1	TRBJ1-5	CASSDYSNQPQHF
NA	TRBV21-1	TRBJ2-2	CASQQGLRQKDTGELFF
NA	TRBV5-1	TRBJ2-7	CASSLGYEQYF
NA	TRBV6-1	TRBJ1-1	CASSRVGTEAFF
NA	TRBV5-1	TRBJ2-3	CASSVLSTDTQYF
NA	TRBV4-1	TRBJ2-7	CASSQDLQSSYEQYF